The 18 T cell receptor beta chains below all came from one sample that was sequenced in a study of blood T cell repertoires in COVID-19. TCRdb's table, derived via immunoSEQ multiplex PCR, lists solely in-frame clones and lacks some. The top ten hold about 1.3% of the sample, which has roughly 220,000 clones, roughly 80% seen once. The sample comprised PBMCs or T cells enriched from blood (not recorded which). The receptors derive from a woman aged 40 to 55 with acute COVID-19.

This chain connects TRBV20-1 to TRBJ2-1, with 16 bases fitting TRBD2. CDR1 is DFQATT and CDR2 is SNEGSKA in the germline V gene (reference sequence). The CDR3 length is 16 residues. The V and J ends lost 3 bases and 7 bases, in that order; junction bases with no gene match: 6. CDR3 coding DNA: TGCAGTGCTAGTCCCGGGACTAGCGGGGGGGGGAATGAGCAGTTCTTC. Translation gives CSASPGTSGGGNEQFF.

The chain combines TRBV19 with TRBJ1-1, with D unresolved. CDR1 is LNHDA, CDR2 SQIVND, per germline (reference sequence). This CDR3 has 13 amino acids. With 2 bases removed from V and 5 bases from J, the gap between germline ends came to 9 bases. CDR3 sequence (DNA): TGTGCCAGTAGTATACGAGAGACTACTGAAGCTTTCTTT. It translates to CASSIRETTEAFF.

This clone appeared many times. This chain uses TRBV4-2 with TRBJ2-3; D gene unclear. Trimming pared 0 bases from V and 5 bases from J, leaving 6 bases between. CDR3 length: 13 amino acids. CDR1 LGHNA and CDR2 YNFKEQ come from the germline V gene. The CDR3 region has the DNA TGTGCCAGCAGCCAAGATCTCGGAGATACGCAGTATTTT. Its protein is CASSQDLGDTQYF.

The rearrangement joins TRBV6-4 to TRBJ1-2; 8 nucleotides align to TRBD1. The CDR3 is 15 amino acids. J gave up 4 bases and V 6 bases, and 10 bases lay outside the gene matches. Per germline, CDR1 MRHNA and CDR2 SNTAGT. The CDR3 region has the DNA TGTGCCAGCAGACGAGACCCAGGGGGCCTCTATGGCTACACCTTC. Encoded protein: CASRRDPGGLYGYTF.

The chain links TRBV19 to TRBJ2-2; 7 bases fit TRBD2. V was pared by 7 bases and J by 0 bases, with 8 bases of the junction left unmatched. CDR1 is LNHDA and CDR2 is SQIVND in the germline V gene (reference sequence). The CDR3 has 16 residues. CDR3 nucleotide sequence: TGTGCCAGTAAATTGGGAGGGCTTACGAACACCGGGGAGCTGTTTTTT. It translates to CASKLGGLTNTGELFF.

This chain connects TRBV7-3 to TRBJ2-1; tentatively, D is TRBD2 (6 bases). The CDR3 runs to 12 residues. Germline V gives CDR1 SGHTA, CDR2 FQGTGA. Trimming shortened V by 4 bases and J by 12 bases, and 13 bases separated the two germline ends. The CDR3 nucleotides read TGTGCCAGCAGCTCCGGGACTCGGGGGCAGTTCTTC. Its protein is CASSSGTRGQFF. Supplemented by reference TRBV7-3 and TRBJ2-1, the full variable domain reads GAGVSQTPSNKVTEKGKYVELRCDPISGHTALYWYRQSLGQGPEFLIYFQGTGAADDSGLPNDRFFAVRPEGSVSTLKIQRTERGDSAVYLCASSSGTRGQFFGPGTRLTVL.

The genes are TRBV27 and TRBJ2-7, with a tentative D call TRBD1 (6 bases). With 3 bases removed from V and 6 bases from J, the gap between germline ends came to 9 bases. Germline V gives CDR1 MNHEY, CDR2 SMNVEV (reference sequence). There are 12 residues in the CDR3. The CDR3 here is CASSFRGSEQYF. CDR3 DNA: TGTGCCAGCAGTTTCAGGGGATCCGAGCAGTACTTC.

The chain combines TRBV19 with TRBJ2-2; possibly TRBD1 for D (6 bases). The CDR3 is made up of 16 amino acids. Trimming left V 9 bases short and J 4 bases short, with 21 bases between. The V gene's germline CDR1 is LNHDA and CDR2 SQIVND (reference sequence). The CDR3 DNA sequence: TGTGCCAGCAATGGCAGGCTCGAACAGGGCACCGGGGAGCTGTTTTTT. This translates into CASNGRLEQGTGELFF.

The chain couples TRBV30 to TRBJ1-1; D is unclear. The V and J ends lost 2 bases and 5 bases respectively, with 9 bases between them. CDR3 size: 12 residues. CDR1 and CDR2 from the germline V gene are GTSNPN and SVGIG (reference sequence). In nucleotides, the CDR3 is TGTGCCTGGAGTTGGAGTAGTACTGAAGCTTTCTTT. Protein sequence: CAWSWSSTEAFF.

This chain's CDR3 is CASSNYRGTEAFF. The CDR3 region has the DNA TGTGCCAGCAGTAACTACAGGGGTACTGAAGCTTTCTTT. The rearrangement links TRBV6-5 to TRBJ1-1; the match to TRBD1 covers 7 bases. There are 13 residues in the CDR3. Per germline, CDR1 MNHEY and CDR2 SVGAGI. V shed 5 bases and J 5 bases; nucleotides not matched to a gene: 5.

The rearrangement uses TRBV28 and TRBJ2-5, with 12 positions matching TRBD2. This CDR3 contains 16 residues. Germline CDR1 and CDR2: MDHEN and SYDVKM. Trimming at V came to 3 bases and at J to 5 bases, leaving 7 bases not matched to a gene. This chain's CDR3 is CASSFGLAGPGETQYF. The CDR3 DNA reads TGTGCCAGCAGTTTCGGACTAGCGGGGCCGGGGGAGACCCAGTACTTC.

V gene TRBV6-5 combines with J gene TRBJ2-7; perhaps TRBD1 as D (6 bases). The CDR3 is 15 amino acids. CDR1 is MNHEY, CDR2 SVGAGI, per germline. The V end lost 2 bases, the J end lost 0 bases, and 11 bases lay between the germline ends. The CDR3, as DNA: TGTGCCAGCAGTTACGGACAGCGACTCTCCTACGAGCAGTACTTC. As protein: CASSYGQRLSYEQYF.

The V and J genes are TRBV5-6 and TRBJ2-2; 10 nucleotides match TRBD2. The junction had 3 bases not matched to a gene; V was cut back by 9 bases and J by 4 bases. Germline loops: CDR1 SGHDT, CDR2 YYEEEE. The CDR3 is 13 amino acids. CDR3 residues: CATLAGGTGELFF. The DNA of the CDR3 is TGTGCCACATTAGCGGGGGGCACCGGGGAGCTGTTTTTT.

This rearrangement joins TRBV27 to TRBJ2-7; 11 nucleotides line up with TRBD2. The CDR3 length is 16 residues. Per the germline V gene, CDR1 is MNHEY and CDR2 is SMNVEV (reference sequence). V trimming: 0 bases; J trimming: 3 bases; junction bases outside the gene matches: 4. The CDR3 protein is CASSLSITSGSYEQYF. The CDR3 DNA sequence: TGTGCCAGCAGTTTATCGATTACTAGCGGGAGCTACGAGCAGTACTTC.

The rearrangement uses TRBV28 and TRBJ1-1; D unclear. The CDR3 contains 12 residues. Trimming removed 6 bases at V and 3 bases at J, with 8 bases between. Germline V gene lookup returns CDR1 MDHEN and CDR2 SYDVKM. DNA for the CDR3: TGTGCCAGCAGCTCGGACTACACTGAAGCTTTCTTT. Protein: CASSSDYTEAFF. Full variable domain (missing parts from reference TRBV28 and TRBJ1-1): DVKVTQSSRYLVKRTGEKVFLECVQDMDHENMFWYRQDPGLGLRLIYFSYDVKMKEKGDIPEGYSVSREKKERFSLILESASTNQTSMYLCASSSDYTEAFFGQGTRLTVV.

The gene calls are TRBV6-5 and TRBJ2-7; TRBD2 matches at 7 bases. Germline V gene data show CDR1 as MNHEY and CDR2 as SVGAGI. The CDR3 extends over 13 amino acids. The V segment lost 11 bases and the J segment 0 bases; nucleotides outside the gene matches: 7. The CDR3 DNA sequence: TGTGCCGGGAGGGCGGGTGCCTCCTACGAGCAGTACTTC. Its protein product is CAGRAGASYEQYF.

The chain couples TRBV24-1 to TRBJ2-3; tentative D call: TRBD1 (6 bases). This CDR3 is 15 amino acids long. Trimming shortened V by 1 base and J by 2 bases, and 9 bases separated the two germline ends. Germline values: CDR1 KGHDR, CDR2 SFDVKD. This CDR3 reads CATSDFGTFTDTQYF. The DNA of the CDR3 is TGTGCCACCAGTGATTTCGGGACATTCACAGATACGCAGTATTTT.

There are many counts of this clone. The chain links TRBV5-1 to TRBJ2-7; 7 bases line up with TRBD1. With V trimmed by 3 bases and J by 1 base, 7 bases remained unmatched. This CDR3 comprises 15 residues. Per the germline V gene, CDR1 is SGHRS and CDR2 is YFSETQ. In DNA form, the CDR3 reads TGCGCCAGCAGCTGGGGAGACAGGGCATCCTACGAGCAGTACTTC. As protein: CASSWGDRASYEQYF.